The next 9 T cell receptor beta chains were all read from a single sample in a study of cytomegalovirus exposure and HLA in healthy donors. PCR amplification relied on 60 Vbeta primers (plus 13 Jbeta primers). Here immunoSEQ multiplex PCR was the method, and the copy in TCRdb shows in-frame clones only, minus some. The sample records about 68,000 clones, roughly four fifths being singletons. The specimen was PBMCs. These receptors all come from a human donor in good health.

The CDR3 region has the DNA TGTGCCAGCAGCCTTGGAGGTGCGCAAGGAAATTCTGAAGCTTTCTTT. It yields the protein CASSLGGAQGNSEAFF. The chain is built from TRBV9 and TRBJ1-1; D unresolved. V dropped 4 bases and J dropped 6 bases, with 22 bases sitting between them. The CDR3 spans 16 residues. Germline CDR1 reads SGDLS; CDR2 reads YYNGEE.

V gene TRBV7-9 combines with J gene TRBJ2-5; TRBD1 matches at 7 bases. Germline loops: CDR1 SEHNR, CDR2 FQNEAQ (reference sequence). The CDR3 totals 14 residues. V dropped 5 bases and J dropped 5; count of bases not matched to a gene: 8. CDR3 sequence (DNA): TGTGCCAGCAGCCCGGGACAGCTTGGGGAGACCCAGTACTTC. Its protein product is CASSPGQLGETQYF.

The CDR3 sequence: CASSVDRRTEAFF. As DNA, the CDR3 is TGTGCCAGCAGCGTGGACAGGCGGACTGAAGCTTTCTTT. The V gene is TRBV5-4, the J gene TRBJ1-1; 7 nucleotides align to TRBD1. The J segment lost 5 bases and the V segment lost 4 bases, leaving 5 bases of the junction unmatched. Germline CDR1 and CDR2: SGHNT and YYREEE (reference sequence). The CDR3 covers 13 residues.

This chain connects TRBV5-6 to TRBJ1-4, with D perhaps TRBD1 (6 bases). The V end lost 4 bases, the J end lost 8 bases, and 12 bases lay between the germline ends. Germline loops: CDR1 SGHDT, CDR2 YYEEEE. This CDR3 is 13 amino acids long. In DNA form, the CDR3 reads TGTGCCAGCAGCGTTACAGGGACCGAAAAACTGTTTTTT. It yields the protein CASSVTGTEKLFF.

The DNA of the CDR3 is TGTGCCAGCAAACGCAGACTAGCGGTCTACGAGCAGTACTTC. Amino acid sequence: CASKRRLAVYEQYF. The genes are TRBV28 and TRBJ2-7, with 9 nucleotides matching TRBD2. V lost 7 bases to trimming and J lost 3 bases; unmatched junction nucleotides: 7. Germline V lookup: CDR1 MDHEN, CDR2 SYDVKM. The CDR3 length is 14 residues.

As concerns this clone: Mismatch with germline at one junction end may stem from a read error. The rearrangement joins TRBV6-5 to TRBJ1-5; 10 positions agree with TRBD1. Germline lookup yields CDR1 MNHEY and CDR2 SVGAGI. The CDR3 spans 14 residues. The chain's CDR3 is CASSSGTGVQAQHF. CDR3 coding DNA: TGTGCCAGCAGCTCCGGGACAGGGGTTCAGGCCCAGCATTTT.

The count of this clone is one. This chain joins TRBV6-1 and TRBJ2-1; weak D call: TRBD1 (6 bases). CDR1 is MNHNS, CDR2 SASEGT, per germline. V dropped 6 bases and J dropped 5 bases, with 11 bases sitting between them. There are 13 residues in the CDR3. The CDR3 is CASRRTVDNEQFF. The CDR3 nucleotides read TGTGCCAGCAGAAGGACAGTTGACAATGAGCAGTTCTTC.

This clone was counted a few times. V and J are TRBV29-1 and TRBJ1-5; D possibly corresponds to TRBD1 (5 bases). The germline CDR1 and CDR2 sequences are SQVTM and ANQGSEA. The CDR3 is 13 residues long. The CDR3 sequence: CVASTGVNEPQHF. As DNA, the CDR3 is TGCGTTGCTTCCACAGGCGTTAATGAGCCCCAGCATTTT.

This clone was counted a single time. The chain employs TRBV9 and TRBJ1-1; weak D call: TRBD1 (5 bases). This CDR3 comprises 16 residues. V was trimmed by 0 bases and J by 4 bases, leaving 16 bases between them. The germline gives CDR1 SGDLS, CDR2 YYNGEE. CDR3 loop: CASSVGVREGGTEAFF. CDR3 coding DNA: TGTGCCAGCAGCGTAGGGGTCAGGGAGGGTGGCACTGAAGCTTTCTTT.